This TCR beta chain was sequenced for a study of shared clonotypes between healthy human individuals. Overall study findings and caveats: Memory subsets had estimated richness that was generally smaller than that of naive subsets. Only blood was sampled; tissue repertoires likely differ.

The germline V gene encodes CDR1 SGHNT and CDR2 YYREEE (reference sequence). V dropped 4 bases and J dropped 1; count of bases not matched to a gene: 1. The CDR3 extends over 13 amino acids. For each subset, genomic DNA was distributed in equal portions over several immunoSEQ plates. Method: immunoSEQ multiplex PCR; TCRdb's copy keeps in-frame clones and lacks some. The sample holds hundreds of thousands of clones, roughly 87% seen once. Of note for this clone: Its antigen is not identified.

This rearrangement joins TRBV5-4 to TRBJ2-7, with 8 bases aligning to TRBD2. The sequenced material came from memory CD8+ T cells sorted from blood. Subset of the sample: CD45RO+ cells pooled with CCR7-negative TemRA cells. The clonotype comes from a young man in good health. CDR3 in DNA: TGTGCCAGCAGCCAGCGGGAGTCCTACGAGCAGTACTTC. It specifies CASSQRESYEQYF.